This T cell receptor (beta chain) was identified during a study of blood T cell repertoires in COVID-19. Germline CDR1 is MGHDK and CDR2 is SYGVNS. CDR3 length: 13 amino acids. V was trimmed by 6 bases and J by 2 bases, leaving 10 bases between them. This clone was counted between two and nine times. Source study methods: Scientists estimated how many nucleated cells there were by amplifying reference gene primers. This table comes from immunoSEQ multiplex PCR, and its TCRdb copy is limited to in-frame clones, with some not included. V, J and clone size were drawn from that table, and D and trimming were deduced from the DNA. Here the sample spans around 400,000 clones, about 90% being singletons.

The chain has TRBV25-1 and TRBJ1-2; D ambiguous. The receptor comes from a woman in her twenties or thirties with COVID-19, enrolled during active disease. The sequenced sample consisted of peripheral blood. This CDR3 is CASSDRWNYGYTF. CDR3 nucleotide sequence: TGTGCCAGCAGCGATAGATGGAACTATGGCTACACCTTC.